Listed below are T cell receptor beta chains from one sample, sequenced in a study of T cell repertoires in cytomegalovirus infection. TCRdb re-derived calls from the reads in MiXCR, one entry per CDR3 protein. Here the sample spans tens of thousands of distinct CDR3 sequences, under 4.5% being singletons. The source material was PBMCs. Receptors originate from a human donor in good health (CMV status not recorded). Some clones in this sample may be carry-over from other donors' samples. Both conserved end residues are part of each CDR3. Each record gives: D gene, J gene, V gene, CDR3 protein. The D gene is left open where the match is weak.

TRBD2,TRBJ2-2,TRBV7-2,CASRLAGGISNTGELFF
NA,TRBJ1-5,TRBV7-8,CASSLATWGGSNQPQHF
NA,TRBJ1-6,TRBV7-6,CASSPGQSASGSPLHF
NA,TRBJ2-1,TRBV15,CATSRDEGNNQFF
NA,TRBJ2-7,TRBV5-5,CASSLVPSNYEQYF
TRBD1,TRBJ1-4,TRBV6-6,CASRGTGYDEKLFF
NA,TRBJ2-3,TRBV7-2,CASSSSTDTQYF
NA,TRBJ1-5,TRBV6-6,CASTHGLQPQHF
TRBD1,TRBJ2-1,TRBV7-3,CASKLTGDNEQFF
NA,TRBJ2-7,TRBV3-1,CASSEGPQQQYF
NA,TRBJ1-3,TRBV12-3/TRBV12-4,CASTWVRGNTIYF
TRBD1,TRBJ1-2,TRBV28,CASSSAGQDYGYTF
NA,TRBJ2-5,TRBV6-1,CASSDFPSRGVPQETQYF
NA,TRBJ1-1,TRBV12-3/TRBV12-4,CASSSRVIMNTEAFF
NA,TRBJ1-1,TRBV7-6,CASSLSGATEAFF
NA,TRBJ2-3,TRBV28,CASSFEWVGTSTDTQYF
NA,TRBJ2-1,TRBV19,CASSFGGQSLNEQFF
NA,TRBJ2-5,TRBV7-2,CASSLFAEPWETQYF
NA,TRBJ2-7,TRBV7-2,CASSLGTGVYEQYF
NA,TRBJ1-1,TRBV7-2,CASSSTRNTEAFF
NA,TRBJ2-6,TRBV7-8,CASSFEGSGANVLTF
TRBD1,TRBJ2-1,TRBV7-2,CASSVGTGGSNEQFF
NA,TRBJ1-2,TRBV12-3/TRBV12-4,CASSSQANYGYTF
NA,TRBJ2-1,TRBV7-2,CASSSTTTSSYNEQFF